Described below is a single TCR beta chain sequence and its context. Its antigen is not identified. Treatment reported: roughly ten-day PBMC culture with coronavirus spike peptide pools or control peptides (ViraFEST assay). After expanding antigen-specific T cells with peptide pools, ViraFEST sequenced their TCRs. The record originates from a study of vaccination and CD4 T cells after COVID-19. V lost 5 bases to trimming and J lost 2 bases, with 13 bases between them. CDR1 is DFQATT and CDR2 is SNEGSKA in the germline V gene (reference sequence). This CDR3 region has 14 residues. The Oncomine TCR Beta short-read assay generated sequence data from the DNA of cultured CD4+ T cells. TCRdb reanalysed the PCR reads using MiXCR and keeps one entry per CDR3 protein. The sample lists around 13,000 distinct CDR3 sequences; 55% were seen once.

The chain is built from TRBV20-1 and TRBJ1-5, with a weak D call TRBD1 (5 bases). The receptor comes from a human donor who had recovered from COVID-19. The sample in question was CD4+ T cells from blood, cultured in vitro, obtained before SARS-CoV-2 vaccination. The CDR3 reads CSAGRDVGNQPQHF. The CDR3 DNA reads as TGCAGTGCTGGCAGGGACGTCGGCAATCAGCCCCAGCATTTT.